By its share, the clone carrying this TCR beta chain is medium-sized. Germline trimming cut 5 bases from V and 6 bases from J; bases unmatched to any gene: 12. CDR3 size: 15 residues. The germline CDR1 and CDR2 sequences are LNHDA and SQIVND (reference sequence). In the original analysis: Amplification with reference gene primers provided the estimates of nucleated cell counts. TCRdb keeps only in-frame clones here, not all; method: immunoSEQ multiplex PCR. V and J calls and clone size are those listed in that table; D and trimming were worked out from the DNA. The sample records roughly 190,000 clones, 83% being singletons. The data originate from a study of blood T cell repertoires in COVID-19. Study details: Spain, Italy and the United States supplied samples that represented acute and convalescent COVID-19. T cells, B-cell-depleted T cells, or PBMCs provided the cDNA or gDNA that served as material.

This chain links TRBV19 with TRBJ1-1; TRBD1 matches at 7 bases. The sequence came from a woman aged 40 to 50 with acute or convalescent COVID-19. The material sequenced was peripheral blood. This CDR3 is CASSPLTGSGAEAFF. The CDR3, as DNA: TGTGCCAGTAGTCCCTTGACAGGGTCGGGGGCTGAAGCTTTCTTT.